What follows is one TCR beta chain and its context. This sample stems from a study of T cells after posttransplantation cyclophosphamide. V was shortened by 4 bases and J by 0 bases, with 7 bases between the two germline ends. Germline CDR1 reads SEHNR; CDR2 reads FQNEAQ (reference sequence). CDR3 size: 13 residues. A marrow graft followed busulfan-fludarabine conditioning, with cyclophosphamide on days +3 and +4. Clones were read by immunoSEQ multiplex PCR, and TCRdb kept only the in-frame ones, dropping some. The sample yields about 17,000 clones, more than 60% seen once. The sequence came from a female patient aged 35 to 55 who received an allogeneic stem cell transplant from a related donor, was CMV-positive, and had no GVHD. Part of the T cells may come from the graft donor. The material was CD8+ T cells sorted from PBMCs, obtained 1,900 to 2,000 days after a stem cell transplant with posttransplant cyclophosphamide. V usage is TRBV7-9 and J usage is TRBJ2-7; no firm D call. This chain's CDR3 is CASSYRSSYEQYF. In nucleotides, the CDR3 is TGTGCCAGCAGCTATCGGAGCTCCTACGAGCAGTACTTC.